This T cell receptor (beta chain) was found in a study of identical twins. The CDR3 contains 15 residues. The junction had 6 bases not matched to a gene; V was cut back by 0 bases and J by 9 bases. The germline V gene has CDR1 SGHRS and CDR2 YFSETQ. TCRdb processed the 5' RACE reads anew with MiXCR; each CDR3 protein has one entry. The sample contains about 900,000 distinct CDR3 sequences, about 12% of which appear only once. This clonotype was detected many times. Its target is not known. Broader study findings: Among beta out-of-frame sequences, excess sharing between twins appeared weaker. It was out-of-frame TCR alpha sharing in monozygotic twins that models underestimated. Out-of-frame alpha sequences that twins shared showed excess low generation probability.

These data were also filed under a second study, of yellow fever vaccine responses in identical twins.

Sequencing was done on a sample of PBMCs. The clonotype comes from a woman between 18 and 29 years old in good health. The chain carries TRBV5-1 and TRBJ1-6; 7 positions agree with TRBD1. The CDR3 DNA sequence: TGCGCCAGCAGCTTGGAACTCCCAGGGGGTTCACCCCTCCACTTT. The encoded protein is CASSLELPGGSPLHF. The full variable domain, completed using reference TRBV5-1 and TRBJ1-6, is KAGVTQTPRYLIKTRGQQVTLSCSPISGHRSVSWYQQTPGQGLQFLFEYFSETQRNKGNFPGRFSGRQFSNSRSEMNVSTLELGDSALYLCASSLELPGGSPLHFGNGTRLTVT.